This T cell receptor (beta chain) originates from a study of shared clonotypes between healthy human individuals. Study-wide context: Donor ages ranged 18 to 49 years: a couple of women, a few men.

Sequencing was performed with immunoSEQ multiplex PCR; in TCRdb, only in-frame clones are kept and a portion is missing. This sample has more than 1.2 million clones, with 98% found just once. As concerns this clone: Its matching antigen is unknown.

Whole-study results and caveats: Sampling included only blood; tissue repertoires likely differ. Among the subsets, naive ones generally showed larger estimated richness than memory ones.

Germline CDR1 reads SGHTA; CDR2 reads FQGTGA. The CDR3 has 16 residues. Losses at the gene ends were 3 bases for V and 5 bases for J; bases not matched to a gene: 7. Sequenced material: naive CD4+ T cells sorted from blood. The subset: CD45RA+ positively selected. This clonotype was obtained from a man aged 30 to 45 in good health. The chain links TRBV7-3 to TRBJ2-2, with 9 nucleotides matching TRBD2. CDR3 in amino acids: CASSLVAGVGTGELFF. CDR3 DNA: TGTGCCAGCAGCTTGGTAGCGGGAGTGGGAACCGGGGAGCTGTTTTTT.